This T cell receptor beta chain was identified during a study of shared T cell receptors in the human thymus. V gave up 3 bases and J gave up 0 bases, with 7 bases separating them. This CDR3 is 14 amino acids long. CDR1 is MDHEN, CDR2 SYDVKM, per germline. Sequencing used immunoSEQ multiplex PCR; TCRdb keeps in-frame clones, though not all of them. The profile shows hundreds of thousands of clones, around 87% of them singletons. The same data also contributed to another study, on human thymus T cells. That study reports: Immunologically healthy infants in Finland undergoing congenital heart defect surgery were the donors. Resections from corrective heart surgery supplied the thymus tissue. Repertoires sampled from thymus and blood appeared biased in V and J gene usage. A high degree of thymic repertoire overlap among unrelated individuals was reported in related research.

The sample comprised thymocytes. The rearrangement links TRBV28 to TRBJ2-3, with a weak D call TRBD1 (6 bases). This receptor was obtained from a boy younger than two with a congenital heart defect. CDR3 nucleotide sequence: TGTGCCAGCAGTTTGCAGGGGAGCACAGATACGCAGTATTTT. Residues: CASSLQGSTDTQYF. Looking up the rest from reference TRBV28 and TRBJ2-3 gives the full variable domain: DVKVTQSSRYLVKRTGEKVFLECVQDMDHENMFWYRQDPGLGLRLIYFSYDVKMKEKGDIPEGYSVSREKKERFSLILESASTNQTSMYLCASSLQGSTDTQYFGPGTRLTVL.